The clone carrying this T cell receptor beta chain occurred once. Its antigen is not identified. The data belong to a study of cytomegalovirus exposure and HLA in healthy donors. Study outcomes and limitations: Cytomegalovirus status was reportedly diagnosed by the classifier with high specificity and sensitivity. Presence/absence comparisons presumed near-even sequencing depth among donors.

Primers included in the PCR were 60 Vbeta and 13 Jbeta primers. Original analysis: Some 80 million unique TCR beta chains, some 11 million shared, were counted in a later analysis. Assay: immunoSEQ multiplex PCR; the TCRdb copy retains only in-frame clones and omits some. That table supplies the V and J calls and clone size; D and trimming were determined from the DNA. This sample carries about 180,000 clones, approximately 72% of them seen once, and the ten largest clones take under 2.5%. CDR1 SGHRS and CDR2 YFSETQ come from the germline V gene. The ends lost 5 bases at V and 6 bases at J; junction bases unmatched: 5. This CDR3 comprises 13 residues.

The V and J genes are TRBV5-1 and TRBJ2-7; 10 nucleotides agree with TRBD1. The receptor's source is a human donor in good health. The sequenced sample consisted of PBMCs. The CDR3 spells CASRGDRGPEQYF. DNA for the CDR3: TGCGCCAGCAGGGGGGACAGGGGTCCCGAGCAGTACTTC. Together with reference TRBV5-1 and TRBJ2-7, the CDR3 gives the full variable domain: KAGVTQTPRYLIKTRGQQVTLSCSPISGHRSVSWYQQTPGQGLQFLFEYFSETQRNKGNFPGRFSGRQFSNSRSEMNVSTLELGDSALYLCASRGDRGPEQYFGPGTRLTVT.